The clone carrying this T cell receptor (beta chain) has more than one count but fewer than ten. The antigen remains unidentified. These data come from a study of T cells in Graves' hyperthyroidism and ophthalmopathy. Notes on the study in general: Most thyroid clonotypes expanded above 0.001 appeared in blood too.

The CDR3 consists of 14 residues. V lost 7 bases and J 5 bases, leaving 17 bases between the germline ends. Germline values: CDR1 SEHNR, CDR2 FQNEAQ (reference sequence). Disease duration under 2 months; hyperthyroidism patients were aged 18 to 65. The CDR3 regions of TCR beta were amplified from RNA transcripts. Using the HTBI primer set, a first-round RT-PCR was run on the TCR CDR3. Each CDR3 protein gets one entry after TCRdb re-called the multiplex PCR reads with MiXCR. The sample contains some 510,000 distinct CDR3 sequences, around 20% of which appear only once. This chain links TRBV7-9 with TRBJ1-1; no definite D call. This receptor was obtained from a man aged 18 to 29 with Graves' hyperthyroidism. The sequenced sample was blood. The CDR3 here is CASTPPGPSTEAFF. The CDR3 nucleotides are TGTGCCAGCACCCCCCCGGGCCCCTCGACTGAAGCTTTCTTT.